This T cell receptor (beta chain) was observed in a study of blood T cell repertoires in COVID-19. Study in general: T cells, B-cell-depleted T cells, or PBMCs supplied cDNA or gDNA.

TCRdb's copy holds only in-frame clones and misses some; the assay was immunoSEQ multiplex PCR. This sample has over 150,000 clones, with about 87% found just once. Input material: peripheral blood. This sequence originates from a man aged 35 to 55 with active or convalescent COVID-19.

The CDR3 nucleotides are TGTGCCAGCAGCTATCCGGGACTAGGCTACAATGAGCAGTTCTTC. Protein product: CASSYPGLGYNEQFF. V is TRBV7-3 and J is TRBJ2-1; 8 bases are a match to TRBD2. Germline V gives CDR1 SGHTA, CDR2 FQGTGA. The CDR3 length is 15 residues. V trimming: 4 bases; J trimming: 3 bases; junction bases outside the gene matches: 5.